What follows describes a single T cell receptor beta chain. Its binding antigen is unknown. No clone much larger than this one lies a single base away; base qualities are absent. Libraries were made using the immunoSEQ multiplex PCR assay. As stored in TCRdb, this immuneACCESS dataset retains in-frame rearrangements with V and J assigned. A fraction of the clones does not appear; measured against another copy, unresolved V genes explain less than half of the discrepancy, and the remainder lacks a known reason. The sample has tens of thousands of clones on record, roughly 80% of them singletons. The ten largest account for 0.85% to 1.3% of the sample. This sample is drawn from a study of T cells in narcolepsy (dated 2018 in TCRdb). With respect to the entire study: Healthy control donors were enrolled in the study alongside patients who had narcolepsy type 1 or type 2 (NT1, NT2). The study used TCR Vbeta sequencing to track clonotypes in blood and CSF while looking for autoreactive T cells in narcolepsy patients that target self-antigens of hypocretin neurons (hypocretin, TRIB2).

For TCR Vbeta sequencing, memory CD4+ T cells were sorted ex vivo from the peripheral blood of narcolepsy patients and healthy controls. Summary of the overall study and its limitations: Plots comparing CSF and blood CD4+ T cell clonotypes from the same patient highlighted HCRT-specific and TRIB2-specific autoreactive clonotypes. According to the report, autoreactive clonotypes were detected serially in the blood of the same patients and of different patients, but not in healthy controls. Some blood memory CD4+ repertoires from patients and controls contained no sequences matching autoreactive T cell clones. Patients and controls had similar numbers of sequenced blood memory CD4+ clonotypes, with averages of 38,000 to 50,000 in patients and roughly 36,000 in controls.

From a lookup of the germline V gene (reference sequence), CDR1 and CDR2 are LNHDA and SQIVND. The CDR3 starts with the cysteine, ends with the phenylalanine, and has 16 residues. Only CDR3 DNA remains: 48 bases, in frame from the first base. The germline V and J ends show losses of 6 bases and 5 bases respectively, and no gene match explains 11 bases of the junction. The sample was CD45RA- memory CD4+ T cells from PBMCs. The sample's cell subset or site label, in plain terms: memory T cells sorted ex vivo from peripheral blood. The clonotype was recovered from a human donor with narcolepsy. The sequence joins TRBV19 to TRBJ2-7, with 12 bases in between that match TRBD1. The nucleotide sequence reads TGTGCCAGTAGATCCGGGACAGGGGGCTCTAGGAACGAGCAGTACTTC. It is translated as CASRSGTGGSRNEQYF.